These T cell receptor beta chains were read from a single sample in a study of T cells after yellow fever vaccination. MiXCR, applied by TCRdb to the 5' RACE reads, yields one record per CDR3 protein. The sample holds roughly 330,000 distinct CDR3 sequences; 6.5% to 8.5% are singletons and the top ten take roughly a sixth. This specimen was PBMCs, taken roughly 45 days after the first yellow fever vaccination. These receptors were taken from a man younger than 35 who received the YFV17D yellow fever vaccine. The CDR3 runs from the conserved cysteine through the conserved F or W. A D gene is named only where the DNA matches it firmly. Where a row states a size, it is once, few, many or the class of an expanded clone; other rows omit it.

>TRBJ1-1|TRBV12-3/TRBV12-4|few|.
TGTGCCAGCAGACGGGTTAGCACTGAAGCTTTCTTT
CASRRVSTEAFF
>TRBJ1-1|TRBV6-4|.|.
TGTGCCAGCAGTGACTCGTCAGCGAACACTGAAGCTTTCTTT
CASSDSSANTEAFF
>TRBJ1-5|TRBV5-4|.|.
TGTGCCAGCAGCTTGGAAGGAGGGGGGGACCAGCATTTT
CASSLEGGGDQHF
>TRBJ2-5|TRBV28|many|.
TGTGCCAGCAGTTTATCAGGGAGGAAAGAGACCCAGTACTTC
CASSLSGRKETQYF
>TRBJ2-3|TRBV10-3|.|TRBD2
TGTGCCATCAGTCAGGGAGGGAGGGCAGATACGCAGTATTTT
CAISQGGRADTQYF
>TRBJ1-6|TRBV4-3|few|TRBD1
TGCGCCAGCAGCTCTCGGACAGGACTCTATAATTCACCCCTCCACTTT
CASSSRTGLYNSPLHF
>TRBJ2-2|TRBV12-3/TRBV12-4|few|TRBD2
TGTGCCAGCAGACCTACTAGCGGGGGTACCGGGGAGCTGTTTTTT
CASRPTSGGTGELFF
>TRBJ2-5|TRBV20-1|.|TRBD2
TGCAGTGCTACGGGGGGTTCCGGGACTAGCATTCTTCAAGAGACCCAGTACTTC
CSATGGSGTSILQETQYF
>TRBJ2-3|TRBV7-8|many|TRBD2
TGTGCCAGCAGTTTAGGACTAGCGGGGAGAGATACGCAGTATTTT
CASSLGLAGRDTQYF
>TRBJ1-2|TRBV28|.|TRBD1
TGTGCCAGCAGTTTAACCCATGGGACAGTCTATGGCTACACCTTC
CASSLTHGTVYGYTF
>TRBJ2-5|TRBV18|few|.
TGTGCCAGCTCACCAGAGGCAGGGGAGACCCAGTACTTC
CASSPEAGETQYF
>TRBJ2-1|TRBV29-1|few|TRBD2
TGCAGCGCCTACTACTTGGGGGGGGGCAATGAGCAGTTCTTC
CSAYYLGGGNEQFF
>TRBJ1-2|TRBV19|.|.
TGTGCCAGTCAAAGCAAGACAGGATTCGACTATGGCTACACCTTC
CASQSKTGFDYGYTF
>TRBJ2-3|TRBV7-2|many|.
TGTGCCAGCAGGGATCGGGGGTCAGATACGCAGTATTTT
CASRDRGSDTQYF
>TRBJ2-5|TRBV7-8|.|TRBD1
TGTGCCAGCAGCTTAGCACGTCCCCCCGCAGGGGGAAGAGAGACCCAGTACTTC
CASSLARPPAGGRETQYF
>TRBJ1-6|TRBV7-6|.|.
TGTGCCAGCAGCTCTAATTACGGAACCAGAAATTCACCCCTCCACTTT
CASSSNYGTRNSPLHF
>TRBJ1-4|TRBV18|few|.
TGTGCCAGCTCACCCCTCACTAATAATGAAAAACTGTTTTTT
CASSPLTNNEKLFF
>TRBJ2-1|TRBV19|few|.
TGTGCCAGTAGTGGGTCCGACAGTCCCTACAATGAGCAGTTCTTC
CASSGSDSPYNEQFF
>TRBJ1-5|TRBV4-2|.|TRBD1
TGTGCCAGCAGCGAAGAGGACAGGCCCAATCAGCCCCAGCATTTT
CASSEEDRPNQPQHF
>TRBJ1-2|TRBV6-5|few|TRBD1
TGTGCCAGCAGTTACTCGTGGACAGGCACTTATGGCTACACCTTC
CASSYSWTGTYGYTF
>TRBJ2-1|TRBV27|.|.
TGTGCCACCCGGAGGAGGGTAGCGTCCAACTCCTACAATGAGCAGTTCTTC
CATRRRVASNSYNEQFF
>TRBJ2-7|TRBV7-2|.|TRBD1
TGTGCCAGCAAACCGGGACAGGGCCCCTACGAGCAGTACTTC
CASKPGQGPYEQYF
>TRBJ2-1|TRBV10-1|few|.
TGCGCCAGCAGTGTGGGGCGGAACAATGAGCAGTTCTTC
CASSVGRNNEQFF
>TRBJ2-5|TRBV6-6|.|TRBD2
TGTGCCAGCAGCGGGACTAGCGTGGAGAACCAGTACTTC
CASSGTSVENQYF
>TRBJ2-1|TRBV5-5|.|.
TGTGCCAGCAGCTTGGGGCAGCTAAACTCCTACAATGAGCAGTTCTTC
CASSLGQLNSYNEQFF
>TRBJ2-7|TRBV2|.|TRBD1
TGTGCCGGACAGGGGGGGAACGAGCAGTACTTC
CAGQGGNEQYF
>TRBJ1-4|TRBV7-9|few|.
TGTGCCAGCAGCTCAAAAAGAACTAATGAAAAACTGTTTTTT
CASSSKRTNEKLFF
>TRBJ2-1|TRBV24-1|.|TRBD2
TGTGCCACCAGAACGACTAGCGGGGCTTACAATGAGCAGTTCTTC
CATRTTSGAYNEQFF
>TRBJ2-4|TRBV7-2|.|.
TGTGCCAGCAGCTCTAATGCCGACAGGTGGTATAACATTCAGTACTTC
CASSSNADRWYNIQYF
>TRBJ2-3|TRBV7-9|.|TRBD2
TGTGCCAGCAGCCTCGGACTAGCGGTGAGCACAGATACGCAGTATTTT
CASSLGLAVSTDTQYF
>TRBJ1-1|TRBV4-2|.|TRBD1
TGTGCCAGCAGCCAAGATCAGGGGGCTAGAACTGAAGCTTTCTTT
CASSQDQGARTEAFF
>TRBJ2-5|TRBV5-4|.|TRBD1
TGTGCCAGCAGCTCTCCGGGACAGGGGCCCCAAGAGACCCAGTACTTC
CASSSPGQGPQETQYF
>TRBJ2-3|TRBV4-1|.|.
TGCGCCAGCAGCCAAGGCCCGGAGGATACGCAGTATTTT
CASSQGPEDTQYF
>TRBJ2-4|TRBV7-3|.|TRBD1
TGTGCCAGCAGCCTAGGGAGACAGGGGACGGACATTCAGTACTTC
CASSLGRQGTDIQYF
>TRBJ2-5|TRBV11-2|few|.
TGTGCCAGCAGCTTATCCCCCCTCGAAGAGACCCAGTACTTC
CASSLSPLEETQYF
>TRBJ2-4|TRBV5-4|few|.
TGTGCCAGCAGGGGAGCCAAAAACATTCAGTACTTC
CASRGAKNIQYF
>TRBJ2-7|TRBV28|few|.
TGTGCCAGCAGGTCGGGGGGGACAGCCTCCTACGAGCAGTACTTC
CASRSGGTASYEQYF
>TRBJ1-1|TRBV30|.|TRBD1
TGTGCCTGGAACGATGGACAGGTAAACACTGAAGCTTTCTTT
CAWNDGQVNTEAFF
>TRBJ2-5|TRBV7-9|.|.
TGTGCCAGCAGCTTCGAACGGTACGGGGCCCAGTACTTC
CASSFERYGAQYF
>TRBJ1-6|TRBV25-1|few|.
TGTGCCAGCAGTGTCCAGAGTAGGTCACCCCTCCACTTT
CASSVQSRSPLHF
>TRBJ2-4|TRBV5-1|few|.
TGCGCCAGCAGCTTTTCTACAGGGCTGTCGGACATTCAGTACTTC
CASSFSTGLSDIQYF
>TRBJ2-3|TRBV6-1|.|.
TGTGCCAGCGGCCCCCCCCGGGGGCCGAGCACAGATACGCAGTATTTT
CASGPPRGPSTDTQYF
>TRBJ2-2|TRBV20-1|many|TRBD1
TGCAGTGCTCGAAGCCCCGGGACAGGGTTCACCGGGGAGCTGTTTTTT
CSARSPGTGFTGELFF
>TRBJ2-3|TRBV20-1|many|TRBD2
TGCAGTGCGAGAACTAGCGGGGGTCCAGATACGCAGTATTTT
CSARTSGGPDTQYF
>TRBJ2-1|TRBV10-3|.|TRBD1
TGTGCCATCAGCCTCGGGACAGGAAATGAGCAGTTCTTC
CAISLGTGNEQFF
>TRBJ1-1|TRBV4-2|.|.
TGTGCCAGCAGCCAAAACCCCACCGGGAACACTGAAGCTTTCTTT
CASSQNPTGNTEAFF
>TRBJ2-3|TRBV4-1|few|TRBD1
TGCGCCAGCAGCCAAGAGACTTCTAGGGGGCAAGATACGCAGTATTTT
CASSQETSRGQDTQYF
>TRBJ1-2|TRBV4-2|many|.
TGTGCCAGCAGCCCAGGGATCTATGGCTACACCTTC
CASSPGIYGYTF
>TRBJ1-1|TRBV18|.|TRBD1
TGTGCCAGCTCACCACTAGGACAGGGGTTGGGGACTGAAGCTTTCTTT
CASSPLGQGLGTEAFF
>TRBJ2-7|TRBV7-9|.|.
TGTGCCAGCAGCTCTCGACAAACCTACTCCTACGAGCAGTACTTC
CASSSRQTYSYEQYF
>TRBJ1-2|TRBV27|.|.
TGTGCCAGCAGTGCTTCCACAGGGCGCCATGGCTACACCTTC
CASSASTGRHGYTF
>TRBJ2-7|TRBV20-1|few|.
TGCAGTGCTAGAGACCTGGCCTTACCCTCCTACGAGCAGTACTTC
CSARDLALPSYEQYF
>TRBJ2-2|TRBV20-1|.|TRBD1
TGCAGTGCTAGAGATCCGAGGACAGGGTCGGCCGGGGAGCTGTTTTTT
CSARDPRTGSAGELFF
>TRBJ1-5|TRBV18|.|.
TGTGCCAGCTCACCAGGGGCAGGGGATCAGCCCCAGCATTTT
CASSPGAGDQPQHF
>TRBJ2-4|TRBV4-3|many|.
TGCGCCAGCAGCCAAAGCTCGGGTCTAGCCAAAAACATTCAGTACTTC
CASSQSSGLAKNIQYF
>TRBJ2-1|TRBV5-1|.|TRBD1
TGCGCCAGCAGCCCAGGACAGGGGGTCGGCTACAATGAGCAGTTCTTC
CASSPGQGVGYNEQFF
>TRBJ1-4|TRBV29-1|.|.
TGCAGCGTTGTACAGCACTCCGAAAAACTGTTTTTT
CSVVQHSEKLFF
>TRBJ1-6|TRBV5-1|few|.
TGCGCCAGCAGCTTTCCCGACTATAATTCACCCCTCCACTTT
CASSFPDYNSPLHF
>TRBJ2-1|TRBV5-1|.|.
TGCGCCAGCAGCTTGTTTGCAGGGTTGAATGAGCAGTTCTTC
CASSLFAGLNEQFF
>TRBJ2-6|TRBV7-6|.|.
TGTGCCAGCAGCTTAAGGCTGACAGGCGTACTCTCTGGGGCCAACGTCCTGACTTTC
CASSLRLTGVLSGANVLTF